This TCR beta chain was recorded in a study of blood T cell repertoires in COVID-19. Study details: From the United States, Italy and Spain came samples of acute and convalescent COVID-19. T cells, B-cell-depleted T cells, or PBMCs supplied cDNA or gDNA.

This CDR3 has 13 residues. Germline CDR1 and CDR2: MNHEY and SVGAGI. The ends lost 10 bases at V and 8 bases at J; junction bases unmatched: 13. In the original analysis: Using reference gene primer amplification, nucleated cell counts were estimated. The assay was immunoSEQ multiplex PCR, and TCRdb's table has in-frame clones only and misses some. Clonal size and the V and J genes are those of that table, whereas D and trimming came from the DNA. The sample yields around 100,000 clones, just under 80% seen once. The origin of this receptor is an older woman with acute or convalescent COVID-19. Sequenced material: peripheral blood. The chain is built from TRBV6-5 and TRBJ1-2, with 7 bases lining up with TRBD1. The CDR3 DNA follows: TGTGCCACAAAAGCAACAGGGGCATCGGGCTACACCTTC. Its protein product is CATKATGASGYTF.